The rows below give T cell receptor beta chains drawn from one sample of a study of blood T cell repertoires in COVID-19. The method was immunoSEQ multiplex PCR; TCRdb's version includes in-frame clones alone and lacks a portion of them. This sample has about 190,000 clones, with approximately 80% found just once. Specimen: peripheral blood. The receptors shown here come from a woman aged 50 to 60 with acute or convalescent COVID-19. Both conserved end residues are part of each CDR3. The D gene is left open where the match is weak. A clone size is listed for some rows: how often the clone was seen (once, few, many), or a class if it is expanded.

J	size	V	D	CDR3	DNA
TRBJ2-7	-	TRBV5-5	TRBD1	CASSFPDRGEQYF	TGTGCCAGCAGCTTCCCGGACAGGGGCGAGCAGTACTTC
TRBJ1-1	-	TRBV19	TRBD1	CASSIDGQGYGAFF	TGTGCCAGTAGTATAGATGGACAGGGGTATGGAGCTTTCTTT
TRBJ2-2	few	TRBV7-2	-	CASSLWPANTGELFF	TGTGCCAGCAGCTTATGGCCCGCGAACACCGGGGAGCTGTTTTTT
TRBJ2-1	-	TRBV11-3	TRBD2	CASSLFSGGLSYNEQFF	TGTGCCAGCAGCTTATTCAGCGGGGGCCTCTCCTACAATGAGCAGTTCTTC
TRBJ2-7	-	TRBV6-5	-	CASSYSTVDEEYEQYF	TGTGCCAGCAGTTACTCGACAGTCGACGAGGAGTACGAGCAGTACTTC
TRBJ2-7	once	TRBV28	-	CASSLGRFNTYEQYF	TGTGCCAGCAGTTTGGGGCGGTTCAACACCTACGAGCAGTACTTC
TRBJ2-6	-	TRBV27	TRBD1	CASSSTRDSVYSGANVLTF	TGTGCCAGCAGCAGCACCCGGGACAGCGTATACTCTGGGGCCAACGTCCTGACTTTC
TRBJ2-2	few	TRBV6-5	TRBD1	CASRPTGDTGELFF	TGTGCCAGCAGACCGACAGGGGACACCGGGGAGCTGTTTTTT
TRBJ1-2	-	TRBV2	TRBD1	CASGGQRTLTGYTF	TGTGCCAGCGGGGGACAGCGAACTTTGACTGGCTACACCTTC
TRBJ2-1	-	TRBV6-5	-	CASSPGVSSYNEQFF	TGTGCCAGCAGCCCAGGGGTTAGTTCCTACAATGAGCAGTTCTTC
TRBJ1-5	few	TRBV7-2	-	CASSLGSWGYQPQHF	TGTGCCAGCAGCTTAGGGTCTTGGGGCTATCAGCCCCAGCATTTT
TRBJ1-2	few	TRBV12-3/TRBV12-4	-	CASSFLGGGYTF	TGTGCCAGCAGTTTTTTAGGGGGAGGCTACACCTTC
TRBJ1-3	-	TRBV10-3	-	CAISEQGAQINGDTIYF	TGTGCCATCAGTGAGCAAGGGGCCCAGATCAATGGGGACACCATATATTTT
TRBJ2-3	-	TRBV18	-	CASSGGRGATDTQYF	TGTGCCAGTTCGGGGGGCCGGGGGGCCACAGATACGCAGTATTTT
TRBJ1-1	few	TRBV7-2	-	CASSFRGGATEAFF	TGTGCCAGCAGCTTCCGGGGGGGAGCCACTGAAGCTTTCTTT
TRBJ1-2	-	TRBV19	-	CASRDSPANYGYTF	TGTGCCAGTAGGGACAGCCCTGCTAACTATGGCTACACCTTC
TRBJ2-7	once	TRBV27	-	CASRLTETYEQYF	TGTGCCAGCAGGCTAACAGAGACCTACGAGCAGTACTTC
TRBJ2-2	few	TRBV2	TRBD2	CASIAGGPNTGELFF	TGTGCCAGCATAGCGGGAGGGCCGAACACCGGGGAGCTGTTTTTT
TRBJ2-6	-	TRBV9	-	CASSEGLTGTGANVLTF	TGTGCCAGCAGCGAGGGACTCACAGGTACCGGGGCCAACGTCCTGACTTTC
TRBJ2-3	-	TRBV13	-	CASSHRASTDTQYF	TGTGCCAGCAGCCACAGGGCGAGCACAGATACGCAGTATTTT
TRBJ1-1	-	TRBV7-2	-	CASSNRQVSLNTEAFF	TGTGCCAGCAGCAATCGACAGGTGTCCTTAAACACTGAAGCTTTCTTT
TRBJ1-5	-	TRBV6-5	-	CASSRTGVNQPQHF	TGTGCCAGCAGCCGCACCGGAGTTAATCAGCCCCAGCATTTT
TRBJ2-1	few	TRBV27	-	CASSSSKASEYNEQFF	TGTGCCAGCAGTTCTAGTAAGGCTAGCGAGTACAATGAGCAGTTCTTC
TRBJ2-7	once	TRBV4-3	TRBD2	CASSQDLAAPYEQYF	TGCGCCAGCAGCCAAGACCTAGCGGCGCCCTACGAGCAGTACTTC
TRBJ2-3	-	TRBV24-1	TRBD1	CATSDSQGARGTDTQYF	TGTGCCACCAGTGATTCCCAGGGGGCGAGAGGCACAGATACGCAGTATTTT
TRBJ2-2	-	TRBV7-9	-	CASTPLGSDQNTGELFF	TGTGCCAGCACCCCCCTAGGGAGCGATCAGAACACCGGGGAGCTGTTTTTT
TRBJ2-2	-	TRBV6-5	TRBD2	CASLGGAGTGELFF	TGTGCCAGCCTCGGGGGGGCGGGCACCGGGGAGCTGTTTTTT
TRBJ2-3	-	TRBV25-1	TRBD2	CASSEGGLAFADTQYF	TGTGCCAGCAGTGAAGGAGGACTAGCGTTTGCAGATACGCAGTATTTT
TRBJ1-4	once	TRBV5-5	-	CASSSPRGGTTTNEKLFF	TGTGCCAGCAGCTCCCCGCGGGGGGGTACGACAACTAATGAAAAACTGTTTTTT
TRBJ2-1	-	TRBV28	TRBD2	CASSSLAGINEQFF	TGTGCCAGCAGTTCTCTAGCGGGCATCAATGAGCAGTTCTTC
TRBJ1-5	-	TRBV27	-	CASSFGGVSQVQHF	TGTGCCAGCAGTTTTGGGGGGGTTTCCCAGGTCCAGCATTTT
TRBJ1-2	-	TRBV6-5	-	CASRTGTLEGYTF	TGTGCCAGCAGGACCGGGACACTGGAAGGCTACACCTTC
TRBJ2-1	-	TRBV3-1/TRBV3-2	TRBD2	CASSQGREISEQFF	TGTGCCAGCAGCCAGGGGCGGGAGATTAGTGAGCAGTTCTTC
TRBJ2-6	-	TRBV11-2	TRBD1	CASSLGTGGVSGANVLTF	TGTGCCAGCAGCTTAGGGACAGGGGGCGTGTCTGGGGCCAACGTCCTGACTTTC
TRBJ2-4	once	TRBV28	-	CASRADTLNIQYF	TGTGCCAGCAGGGCTGACACTTTAAACATTCAGTACTTC
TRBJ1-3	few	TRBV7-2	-	CASSSTDGNTIYF	TGTGCCAGCAGCTCGACAGATGGAAACACCATATATTTT
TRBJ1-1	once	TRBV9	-	CASSVVPDSPSEAFF	TGTGCCAGCAGCGTAGTCCCCGACAGTCCTTCAGAAGCTTTCTTT
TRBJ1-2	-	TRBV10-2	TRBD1	CASKMGTGVFVGYTF	TGCGCCAGCAAGATGGGGACAGGGGTTTTCGTGGGCTACACCTTC
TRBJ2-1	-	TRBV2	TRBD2	CASTLLRTSYNEQFF	TGTGCCAGCACCCTTCTTAGGACTAGCTACAATGAGCAGTTCTTC
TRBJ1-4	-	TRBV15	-	CATSVLQGINEKLFF	TGTGCCACCAGCGTGCTACAGGGAATTAATGAAAAACTGTTTTTT
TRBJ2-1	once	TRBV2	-	CASIERGTYNEQFF	TGTGCCAGCATCGAACGGGGAACCTACAATGAGCAGTTCTTC
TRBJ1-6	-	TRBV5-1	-	CASSPGGTDSSPLHF	TGCGCCAGCAGCCCCGGAGGGACCGATAGTTCACCCCTCCACTTT
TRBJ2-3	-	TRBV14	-	CASSPLKGGQDTQYF	TGTGCCAGCAGCCCCCTAAAGGGGGGGCAGGATACGCAGTATTTT
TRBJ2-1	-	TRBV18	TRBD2	CASSPGLAAYNEQFF	TGTGCCAGCTCACCAGGACTAGCGGCTTACAATGAGCAGTTCTTC
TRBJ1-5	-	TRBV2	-	CASSNRGRGGDQPQHF	TGTGCCAGCAGCAATAGGGGCAGGGGAGGGGATCAGCCCCAGCATTTT
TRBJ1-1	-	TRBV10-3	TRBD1	CAIKGTGATEAFF	TGTGCCATCAAGGGGACAGGGGCCACTGAAGCTTTCTTT
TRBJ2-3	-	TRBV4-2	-	CASSQEESPTDTQYF	TGTGCCAGCAGCCAAGAGGAGAGTCCTACAGATACGCAGTATTTT
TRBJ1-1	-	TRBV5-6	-	CASSFGLLNTEAFF	TGTGCCAGCAGCTTTGGCCTTTTAAACACTGAAGCTTTCTTT
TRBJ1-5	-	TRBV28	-	CASSLAGGSEQPQHF	TGTGCCAGCAGTTTGGCGGGGGGAAGCGAACAGCCCCAGCATTTT
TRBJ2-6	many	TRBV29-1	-	CSAPLSGANVLTF	TGCAGCGCCCCCCTATCTGGGGCCAACGTCCTGACTTTC